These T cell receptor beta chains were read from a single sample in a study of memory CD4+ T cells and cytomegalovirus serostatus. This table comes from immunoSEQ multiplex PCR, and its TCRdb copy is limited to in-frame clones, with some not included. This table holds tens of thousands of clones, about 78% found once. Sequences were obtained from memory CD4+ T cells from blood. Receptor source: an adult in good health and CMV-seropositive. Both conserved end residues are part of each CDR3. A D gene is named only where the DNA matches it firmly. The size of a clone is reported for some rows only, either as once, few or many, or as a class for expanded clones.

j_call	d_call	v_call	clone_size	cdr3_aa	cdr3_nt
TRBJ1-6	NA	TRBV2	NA	CASSVYRSDSPLHF	TGTGCCAGCAGTGTCTACAGGTCTGATTCACCCCTCCACTTT
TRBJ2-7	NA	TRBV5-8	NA	CASSLWYEQYF	TGTGCCAGCAGCTTGTGGTACGAGCAGTACTTC
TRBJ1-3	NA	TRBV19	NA	CASSTRTDGNTIYF	TGTGCCAGTAGTACTCGGACAGATGGAAACACCATATATTTT
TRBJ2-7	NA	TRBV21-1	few	CASSKAPGHEQYF	TGTGCCAGCAGCAAAGCGCCAGGGCACGAGCAGTACTTC
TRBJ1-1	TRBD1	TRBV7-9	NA	CASSFSQGMNTEAFF	TGTGCCAGCAGCTTTTCACAGGGGATGAACACTGAAGCTTTCTTT
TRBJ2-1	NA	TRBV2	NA	CASSGESSYNEQFF	TGTGCCAGCAGTGGCGAGAGCTCCTACAATGAGCAGTTCTTC
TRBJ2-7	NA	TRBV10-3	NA	CATKGQTYEQYF	TGTGCCACCAAAGGACAGACCTACGAGCAGTACTTC
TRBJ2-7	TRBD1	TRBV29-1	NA	CSVLGQGYSYEQYF	TGCAGCGTTTTGGGACAGGGTTACTCCTACGAGCAGTACTTC
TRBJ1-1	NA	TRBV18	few	CASSQIQGLNTEAFF	TGTGCCAGCTCACAAATCCAGGGTCTGAACACTGAAGCTTTCTTT
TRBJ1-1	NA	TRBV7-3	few	CASSFKGVAEAFF	TGTGCCAGCAGCTTTAAAGGCGTGGCTGAAGCTTTCTTT
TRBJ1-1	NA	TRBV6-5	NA	CASSYKGNTEAFF	TGTGCCAGCAGTTACAAGGGAAACACTGAAGCTTTCTTT
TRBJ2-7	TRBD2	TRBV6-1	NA	CASSEGLAGNYEQYF	TGTGCCAGCAGTGAAGGACTAGCGGGAAACTACGAGCAGTACTTC
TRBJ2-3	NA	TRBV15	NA	CATSRAPGDTQYF	TGTGCCACCAGCAGAGCCCCCGGAGATACGCAGTATTTT
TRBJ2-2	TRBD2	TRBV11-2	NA	CASSISGGTPPGELFF	TGTGCCAGCAGCATTAGCGGGGGGACGCCCCCCGGGGAGCTGTTTTTT
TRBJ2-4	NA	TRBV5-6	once	CASSSKGTVFRAKNIQYF	TGTGCCAGCAGCTCCAAGGGCACGGTATTTCGGGCCAAAAACATTCAGTACTTC
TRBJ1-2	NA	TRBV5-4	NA	CASSSLNRAANYGYTF	TGTGCCAGCAGCTCCCTGAACAGAGCCGCTAACTATGGCTACACCTTC
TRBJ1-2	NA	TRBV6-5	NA	CASSYEGNYGYTF	TGTGCCAGCAGTTACGAGGGGAACTATGGCTACACCTTC
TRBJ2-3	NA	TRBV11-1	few	CASSLGGSGATDTQYF	TGTGCCAGCAGCTTAGGAGGGTCAGGGGCCACAGATACGCAGTATTTT
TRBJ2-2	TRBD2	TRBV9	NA	CASSVTWGGYTGELFF	TGTGCCAGCAGCGTAACGTGGGGGGGATACACCGGGGAGCTGTTTTTT
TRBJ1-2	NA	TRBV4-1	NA	CASSLTWEGGYTF	TGCGCCAGCAGCCTTACGTGGGAGGGCGGCTACACCTTC
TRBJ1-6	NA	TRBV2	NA	CASSRRGENSPLHF	TGTGCCAGCAGCCGGAGGGGCGAAAATTCACCCCTCCACTTT
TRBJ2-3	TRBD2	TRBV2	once	CASSETAWGRGGLPSTDTQYF	TGTGCCAGCAGTGAAACCGCCTGGGGGCGGGGGGGGCTGCCTAGCACAGATACGCAGTATTTT
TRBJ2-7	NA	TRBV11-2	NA	CASSLEEGGYEQYF	TGTGCCAGCAGCTTAGAGGAGGGCGGCTACGAGCAGTACTTC
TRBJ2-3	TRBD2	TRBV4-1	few	CASSPMGAGGLDTQYF	TGCGCCAGCAGCCCTATGGGAGCGGGAGGGTTGGATACGCAGTATTTT
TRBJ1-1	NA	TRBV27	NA	CASYPQWGMNTEAFF	TGTGCCAGCTACCCCCAATGGGGCATGAACACTGAAGCTTTCTTT
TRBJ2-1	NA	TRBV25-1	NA	CASSVARGREIDNEQFF	TGTGCCAGCAGTGTGGCTAGGGGGCGGGAGATCGACAATGAGCAGTTCTTC
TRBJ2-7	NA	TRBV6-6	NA	CATATLGGYEQYF	TGTGCCACCGCGACACTGGGGGGCTACGAGCAGTACTTC
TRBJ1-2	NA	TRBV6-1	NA	CASSEAGHYGYTF	TGTGCCAGCAGTGAAGCCGGCCACTATGGCTACACCTTC
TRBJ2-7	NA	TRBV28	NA	CASSYPLQGGQSYEQYF	TGTGCCAGCAGTTACCCGCTCCAGGGGGGACAGTCCTACGAGCAGTACTTC
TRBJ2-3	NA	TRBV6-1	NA	CASSHSRDTQYF	TGTGCCAGCAGCCACTCGAGAGATACGCAGTATTTT
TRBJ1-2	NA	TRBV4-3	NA	CASSQFSQGAGGYTF	TGCGCCAGCAGCCAATTCTCCCAGGGTGCTGGGGGCTACACCTTC
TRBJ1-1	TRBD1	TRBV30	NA	CAWSDRDVNTEAFF	TGTGCCTGGAGCGACAGGGATGTGAACACTGAAGCTTTCTTT
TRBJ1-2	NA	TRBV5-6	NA	CASSLQTRDYGYTF	TGTGCCAGCAGCTTGCAGACCAGAGACTATGGCTACACCTTC
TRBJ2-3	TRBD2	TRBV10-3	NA	CAISESVRGGTDTQYF	TGTGCCATCAGTGAGTCGGTGCGGGGGGGCACAGATACGCAGTATTTT
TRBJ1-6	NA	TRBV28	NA	CASSPPLQVEYSPLHF	TGTGCCAGCAGTCCTCCCCTGCAGGTGGAATATTCACCCCTCCACTTT
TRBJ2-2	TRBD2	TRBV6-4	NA	CASSRRTGTSGSSGELFF	TGTGCCAGCAGTCGACGGACCGGGACTAGCGGGAGTTCTGGGGAGCTGTTTTTT
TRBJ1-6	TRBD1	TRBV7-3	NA	CASSREGGNSPLHF	TGTGCCAGCAGCCGAGAAGGGGGCAATTCACCCCTCCACTTT
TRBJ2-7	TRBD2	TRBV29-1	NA	CSVERPSGSFHGSGEQYF	TGCAGCGTTGAACGGCCTAGCGGGAGCTTCCATGGATCGGGCGAGCAGTACTTC
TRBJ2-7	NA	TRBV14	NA	CASSPIGQPISYEQYF	TGTGCCAGCAGCCCGATTGGACAGCCGATCTCCTACGAGCAGTACTTC
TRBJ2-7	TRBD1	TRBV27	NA	CASSLAWTGSRKTYEQYF	TGTGCCAGCAGTTTAGCCTGGACAGGGAGCCGAAAGACCTACGAGCAGTACTTC
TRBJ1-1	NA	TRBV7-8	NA	CASSPGVTGTEAFF	TGTGCCAGCAGCCCGGGAGTCACGGGGACTGAAGCTTTCTTT
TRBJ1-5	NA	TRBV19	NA	CASSIKEGGNQPQHF	TGTGCCAGTAGTATTAAGGAGGGGGGCAATCAGCCCCAGCATTTT
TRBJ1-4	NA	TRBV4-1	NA	CASSQDRGRVTRPSNEKLFF	TGCGCCAGCAGCCAAGATCGGGGACGCGTGACGCGACCATCTAATGAAAAACTGTTTTTT